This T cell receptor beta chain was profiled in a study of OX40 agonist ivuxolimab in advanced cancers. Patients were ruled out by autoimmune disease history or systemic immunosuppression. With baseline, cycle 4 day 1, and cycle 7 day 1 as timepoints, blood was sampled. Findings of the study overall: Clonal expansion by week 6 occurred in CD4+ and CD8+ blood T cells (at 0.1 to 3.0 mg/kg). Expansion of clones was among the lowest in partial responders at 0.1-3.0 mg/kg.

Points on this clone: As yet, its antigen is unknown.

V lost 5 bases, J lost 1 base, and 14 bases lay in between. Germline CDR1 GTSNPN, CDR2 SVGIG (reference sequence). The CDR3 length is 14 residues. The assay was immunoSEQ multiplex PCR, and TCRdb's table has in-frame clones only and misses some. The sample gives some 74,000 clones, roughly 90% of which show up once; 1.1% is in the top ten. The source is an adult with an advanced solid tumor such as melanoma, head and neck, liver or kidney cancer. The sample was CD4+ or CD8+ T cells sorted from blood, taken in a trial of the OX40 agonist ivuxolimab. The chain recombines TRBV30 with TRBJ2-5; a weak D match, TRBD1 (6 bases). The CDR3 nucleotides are TGTGCCTGGGGCCGACAGGAGCCCCAAGAGACCCAGTACTTC. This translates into CAWGRQEPQETQYF. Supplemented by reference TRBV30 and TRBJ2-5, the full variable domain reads SQTIHQWPATLVQPVGSPLSLECTVEGTSNPNLYWYRQAAGRGLQLLFYSVGIGQISSEVPQNLSASRPQDRQFILSSKKLLLSDSGFYLCAWGRQEPQETQYFGPGTRLLVL.